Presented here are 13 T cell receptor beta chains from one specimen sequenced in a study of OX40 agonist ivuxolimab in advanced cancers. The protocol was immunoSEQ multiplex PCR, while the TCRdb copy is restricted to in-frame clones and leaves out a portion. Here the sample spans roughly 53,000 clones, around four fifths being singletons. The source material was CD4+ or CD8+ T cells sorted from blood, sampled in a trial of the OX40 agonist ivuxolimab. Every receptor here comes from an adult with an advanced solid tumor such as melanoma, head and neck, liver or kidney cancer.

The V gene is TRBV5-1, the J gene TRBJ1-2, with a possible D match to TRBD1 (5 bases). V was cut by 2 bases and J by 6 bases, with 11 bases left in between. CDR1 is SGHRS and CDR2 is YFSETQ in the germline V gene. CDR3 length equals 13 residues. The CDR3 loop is CASSFLGENGYTF. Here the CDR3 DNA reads TGCGCCAGCAGCTTTTTAGGGGAGAATGGCTACACCTTC.

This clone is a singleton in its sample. The CDR3 region has the DNA TGTGCCAGCAGTACTCCCACGGGGACTGAAGCTTTCTTT. This gives the protein CASSTPTGTEAFF. The rearrangement links TRBV28 to TRBJ1-1; D gene uncertain. The germline V gene has CDR1 MDHEN and CDR2 SYDVKM. CDR3 size: 13 residues. V lost 5 bases and J 5 bases, leaving 12 bases between the germline ends.

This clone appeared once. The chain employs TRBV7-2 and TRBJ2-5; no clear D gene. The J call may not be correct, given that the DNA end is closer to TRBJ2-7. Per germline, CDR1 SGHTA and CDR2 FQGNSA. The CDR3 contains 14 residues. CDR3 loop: CASSLGVGRYEQYF. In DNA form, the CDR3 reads TGTGCCAGCAGCTTAGGTGTCGGGCGATACGAGCAGTACTTC.

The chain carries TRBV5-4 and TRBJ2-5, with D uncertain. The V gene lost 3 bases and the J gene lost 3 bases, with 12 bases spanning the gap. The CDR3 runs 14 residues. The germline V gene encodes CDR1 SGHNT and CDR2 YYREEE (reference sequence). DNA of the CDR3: TGTGCCAGCAGCTCCCGTGTTAGGGAAGAGACCCAGTACTTC. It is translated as CASSSRVREETQYF.

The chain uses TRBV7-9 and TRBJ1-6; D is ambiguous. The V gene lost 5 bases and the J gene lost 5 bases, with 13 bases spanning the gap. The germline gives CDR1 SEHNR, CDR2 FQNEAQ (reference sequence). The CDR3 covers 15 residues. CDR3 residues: CASSLSSPDNSPLHF. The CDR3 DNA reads TGTGCCAGCAGCCTATCCAGTCCGGATAATTCACCCCTCCACTTT. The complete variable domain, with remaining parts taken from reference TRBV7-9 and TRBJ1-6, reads DTGVSQNPRHKITKRGQNVTFRCDPISEHNRLYWYRQTLGQGPEFLTYFQNEAQLEKSRLLSDRFSAERPKGSFSTLEIQRTEQGDSAMYLCASSLSSPDNSPLHFGNGTRLTVT.

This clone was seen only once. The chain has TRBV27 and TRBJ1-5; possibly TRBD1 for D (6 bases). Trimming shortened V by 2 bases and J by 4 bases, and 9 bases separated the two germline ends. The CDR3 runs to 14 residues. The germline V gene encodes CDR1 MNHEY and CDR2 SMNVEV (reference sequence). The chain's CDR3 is CASSLGRGNQPQHF. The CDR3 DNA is TGTGCCAGCAGTTTAGGCAGGGGAAATCAGCCCCAGCATTTT.

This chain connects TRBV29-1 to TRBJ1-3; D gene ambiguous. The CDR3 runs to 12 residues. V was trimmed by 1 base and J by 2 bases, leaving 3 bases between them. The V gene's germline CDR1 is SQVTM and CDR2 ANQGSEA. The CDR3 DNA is TGCAGCGTTGAAGCGCCTGGAAACACCATATATTTT. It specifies CSVEAPGNTIYF.

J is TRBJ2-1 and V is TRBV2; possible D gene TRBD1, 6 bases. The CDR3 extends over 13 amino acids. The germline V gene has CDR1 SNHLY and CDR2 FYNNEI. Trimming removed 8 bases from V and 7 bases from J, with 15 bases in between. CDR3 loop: CASGPTQGNEQFF. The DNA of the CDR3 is TGTGCCAGCGGGCCAACCCAGGGGAATGAGCAGTTCTTC.

CDR3 sequence reads: CASSLGYRGADTQYF. The CDR3 region has the DNA TGTGCCAGCAGCTTAGGCTACAGGGGAGCAGATACGCAGTATTTT. This chain uses TRBV7-6 with TRBJ2-3; 7 nucleotides agree with TRBD1. The CDR3 is 15 amino acids. In germline, CDR1 is SGHVS, CDR2 FNYEAQ. V trimming: 1 base; J trimming: 4 bases; junction bases outside the gene matches: 5. The full variable domain, in which reference TRBV7-6 and TRBJ2-3 provide the parts outside the CDR3, is GAGVSQSPRYKVTKRGQDVALRCDPISGHVSLYWYRQALGQGPEFLTYFNYEAQQDKSGLPNDRFSAERPEGSISTLTIQRTEQRDSAMYRCASSLGYRGADTQYFGPGTRLTVL.

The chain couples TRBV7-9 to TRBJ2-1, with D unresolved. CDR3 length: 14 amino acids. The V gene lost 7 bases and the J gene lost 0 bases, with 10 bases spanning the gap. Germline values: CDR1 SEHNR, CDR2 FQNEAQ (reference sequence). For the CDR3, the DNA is TGTGCCAGCAAGGGCCCGAGCTCCTACAATGAGCAGTTCTTC. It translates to CASKGPSSYNEQFF.

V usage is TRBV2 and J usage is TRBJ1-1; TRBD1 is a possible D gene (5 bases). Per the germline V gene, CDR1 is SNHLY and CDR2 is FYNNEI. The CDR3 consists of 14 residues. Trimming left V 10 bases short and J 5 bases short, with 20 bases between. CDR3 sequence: CATQPEGRRTEAFF. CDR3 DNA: TGTGCCACCCAACCCGAGGGGCGAAGAACTGAAGCTTTCTTT.

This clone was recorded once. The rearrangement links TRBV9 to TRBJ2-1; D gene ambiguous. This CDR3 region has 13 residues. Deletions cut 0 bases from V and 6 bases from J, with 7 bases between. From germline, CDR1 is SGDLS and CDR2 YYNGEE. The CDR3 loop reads CASSVGPSNEQFF. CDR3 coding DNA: TGTGCCAGCAGCGTAGGGCCTTCCAATGAGCAGTTCTTC.

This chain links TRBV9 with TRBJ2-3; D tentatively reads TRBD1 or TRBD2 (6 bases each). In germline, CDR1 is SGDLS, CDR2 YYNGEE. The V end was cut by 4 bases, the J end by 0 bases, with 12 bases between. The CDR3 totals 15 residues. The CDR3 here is CASSPRGASTDTQYF. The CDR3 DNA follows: TGTGCCAGCAGCCCAAGGGGGGCCAGCACAGATACGCAGTATTTT.